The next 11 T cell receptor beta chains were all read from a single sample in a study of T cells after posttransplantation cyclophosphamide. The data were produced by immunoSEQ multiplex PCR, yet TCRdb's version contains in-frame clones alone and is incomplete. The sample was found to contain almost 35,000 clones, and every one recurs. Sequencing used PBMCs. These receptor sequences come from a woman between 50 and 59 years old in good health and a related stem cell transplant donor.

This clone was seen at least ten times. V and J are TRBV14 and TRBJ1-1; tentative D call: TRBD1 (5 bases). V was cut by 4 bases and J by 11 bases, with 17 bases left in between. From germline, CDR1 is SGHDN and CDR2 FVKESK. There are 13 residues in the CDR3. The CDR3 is CASSRPFGGVAFF. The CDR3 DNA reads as TGTGCCAGCAGCCGTCCTTTTGGAGGGGTGGCTTTCTTT.

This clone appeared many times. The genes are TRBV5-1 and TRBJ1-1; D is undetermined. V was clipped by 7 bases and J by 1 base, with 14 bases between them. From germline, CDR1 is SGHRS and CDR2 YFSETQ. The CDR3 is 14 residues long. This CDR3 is CASFPGWRNTEAFF. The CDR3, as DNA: TGCGCCAGCTTCCCGGGGTGGAGGAACACTGAAGCTTTCTTT.

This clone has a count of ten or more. The CDR3 reads CASSRDRAYEQYF. Here the CDR3 DNA reads TGCGCCAGCAGCCGGGACAGGGCCTACGAGCAGTACTTC. V and J are TRBV5-1 and TRBJ2-7; 9 positions match TRBD1. The CDR3 is 13 residues long. CDR1 and CDR2 from the germline V gene are SGHRS and YFSETQ. The V gene end was trimmed by 4 bases and the J gene end by 2 bases; junction bases not matched to a gene: 1. Based on the CDR3 plus reference TRBV5-1 and TRBJ2-7, the full variable domain is KAGVTQTPRYLIKTRGQQVTLSCSPISGHRSVSWYQQTPGQGLQFLFEYFSETQRNKGNFPGRFSGRQFSNSRSEMNVSTLELGDSALYLCASSRDRAYEQYFGPGTRLTVT.

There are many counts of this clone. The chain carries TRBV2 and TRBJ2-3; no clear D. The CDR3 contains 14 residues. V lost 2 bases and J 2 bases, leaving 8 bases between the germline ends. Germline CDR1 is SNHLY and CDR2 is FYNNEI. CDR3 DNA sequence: TGTGCCAGCAGTGAAAACCTAGTCACAGATACGCAGTATTTT. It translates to CASSENLVTDTQYF.

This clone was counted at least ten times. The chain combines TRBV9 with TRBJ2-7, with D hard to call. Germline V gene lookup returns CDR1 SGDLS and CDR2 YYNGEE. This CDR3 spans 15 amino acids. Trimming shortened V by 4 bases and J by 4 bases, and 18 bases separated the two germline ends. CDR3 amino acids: CASSLGYGLSYEQYF. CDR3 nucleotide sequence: TGTGCCAGCAGCCTAGGATATGGCCTCTCATACGAGCAGTACTTC.

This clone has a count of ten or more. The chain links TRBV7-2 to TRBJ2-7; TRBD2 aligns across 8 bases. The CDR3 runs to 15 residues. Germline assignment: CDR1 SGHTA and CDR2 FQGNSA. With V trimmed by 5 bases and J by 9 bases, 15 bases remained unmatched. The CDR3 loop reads CASSASSSGKPVQYF. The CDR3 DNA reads TGTGCCAGCAGCGCTTCAAGTAGCGGGAAGCCTGTGCAGTACTTC.

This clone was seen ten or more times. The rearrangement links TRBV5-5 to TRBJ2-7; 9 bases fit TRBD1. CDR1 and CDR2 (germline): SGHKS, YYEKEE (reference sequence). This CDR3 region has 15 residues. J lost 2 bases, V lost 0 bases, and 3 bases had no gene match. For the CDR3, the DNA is TGTGCCAGCAGCTTGGAGGGACAGGGTCCCTACGAGCAGTACTTC. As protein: CASSLEGQGPYEQYF.

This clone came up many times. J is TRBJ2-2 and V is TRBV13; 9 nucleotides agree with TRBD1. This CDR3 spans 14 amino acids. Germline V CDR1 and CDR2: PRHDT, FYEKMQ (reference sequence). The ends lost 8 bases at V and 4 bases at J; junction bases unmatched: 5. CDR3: CASEVTGGTGELFF. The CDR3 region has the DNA TGTGCCAGCGAAGTGACAGGGGGCACCGGGGAGCTGTTTTTT.

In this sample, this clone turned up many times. The CDR3: CASSTGELFF. CDR3 sequence (DNA): TGTGCCAGCTCAACCGGGGAGCTGTTTTTT. The gene calls are TRBV28 and TRBJ2-2; no firm D call. The CDR3 length is 10 residues. With 8 bases removed from V and 5 bases from J, the gap between germline ends came to 3 bases. CDR1 and CDR2 from the germline V gene are MDHEN and SYDVKM.

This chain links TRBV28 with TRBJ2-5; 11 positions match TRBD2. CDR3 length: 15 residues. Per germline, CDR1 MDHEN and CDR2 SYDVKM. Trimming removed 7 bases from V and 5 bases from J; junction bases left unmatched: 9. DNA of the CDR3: TGTGCCAGCACTCCCACTAGCGGGAGAGGGGAGACCCAGTACTTC. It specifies CASTPTSGRGETQYF.

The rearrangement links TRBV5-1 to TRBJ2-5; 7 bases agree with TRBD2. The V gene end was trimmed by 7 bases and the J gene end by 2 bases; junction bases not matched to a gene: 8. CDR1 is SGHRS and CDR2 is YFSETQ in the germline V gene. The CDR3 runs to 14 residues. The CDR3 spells CASAPTGGQETQYF. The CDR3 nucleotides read TGCGCCAGCGCGCCCACGGGGGGACAAGAGACCCAGTACTTC.